This TCR beta chain was documented in a study of cytomegalovirus exposure and HLA in healthy donors. The PCR contained 60 Vbeta and 13 Jbeta primers. The protocol was immunoSEQ multiplex PCR, while the TCRdb copy is restricted to in-frame clones and leaves out a portion. The sample includes 150,000 or so clones, roughly 80% of them seen just once. Per the germline V gene, CDR1 is SSHAT and CDR2 is FNYEAQ (reference sequence). Trimming shortened V by 4 bases and J by 8 bases, and 17 bases separated the two germline ends. This CDR3 has 14 residues. The TCR sequence derives from a young man in good health and CMV-seropositive. This sequence joins TRBV7-7 and TRBJ1-2, with TRBD1 as a possible D gene (5 bases). Sequenced: PBMCs. CDR3 nucleotides: TGTGCCAGCAGCTGGGGGGTCAGGGTGGGAGGCTACACCTTC. This encodes CASSWGVRVGGYTF.